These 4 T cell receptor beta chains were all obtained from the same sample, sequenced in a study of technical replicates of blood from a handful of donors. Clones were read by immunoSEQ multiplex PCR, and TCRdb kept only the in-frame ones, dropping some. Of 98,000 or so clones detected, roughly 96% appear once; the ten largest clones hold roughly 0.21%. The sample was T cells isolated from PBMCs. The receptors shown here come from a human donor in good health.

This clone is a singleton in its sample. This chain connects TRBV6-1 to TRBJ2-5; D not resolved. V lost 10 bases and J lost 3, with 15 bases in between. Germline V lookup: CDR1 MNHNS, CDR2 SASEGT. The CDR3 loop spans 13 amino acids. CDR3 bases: TGTGCCATCATGAGGCCTCCGAAAGAGACCCAGTACTTC. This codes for CAIMRPPKETQYF.

CDR3 region: CASSPQTSVAYEQYF. CDR3 nucleotides: TGCGCCAGCAGCCCTCAGACTAGCGTTGCCTACGAGCAGTACTTC. The rearrangement uses TRBV4-1 and TRBJ2-7; 8 bases map to TRBD2. Germline V gives CDR1 MGHRA, CDR2 YSYEKL. The CDR3 runs 15 residues. V lost 4 bases to trimming and J lost 2 bases; unmatched junction nucleotides: 7.

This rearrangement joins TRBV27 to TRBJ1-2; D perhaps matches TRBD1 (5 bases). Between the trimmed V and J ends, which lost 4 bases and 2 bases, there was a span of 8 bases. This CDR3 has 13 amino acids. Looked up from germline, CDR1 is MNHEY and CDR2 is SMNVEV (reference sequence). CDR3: CASSYYRNYGYTF. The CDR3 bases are TGTGCCAGCAGTTACTACAGGAACTATGGCTACACCTTC.

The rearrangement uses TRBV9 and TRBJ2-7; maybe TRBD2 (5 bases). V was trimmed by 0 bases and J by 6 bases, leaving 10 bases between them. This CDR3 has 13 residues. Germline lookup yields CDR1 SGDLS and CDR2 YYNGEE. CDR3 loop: CASSVGGRLEQYF. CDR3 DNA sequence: TGTGCCAGCAGCGTAGGAGGGCGGCTCGAGCAGTACTTC.